The sample holds many counts of the clone carrying this TCR beta chain. The antigen remains undetermined. The authors incorporated unique molecular identifiers into the TCR beta cDNA libraries. TCRdb ran MiXCR on the PCR reads and lists one entry per CDR3 protein. This table has under 200,000 distinct CDR3 sequences, approximately 30% appearing once. This entry is derived from a study of post-analysis software for immune sequencing data. The length of the CDR3 is 17 residues. The trim removed 4 bases at V and 4 bases at J, leaving 11 bases unmatched. The germline gives CDR1 SGHRS, CDR2 YFSETQ. Overall study results and limits: There were several TRBV segments more frequent in patients than controls, and TRBV5-6, TRBV5-1 and TRBV20-1 were among them.

This TCR derives from a girl aged 2-17 years with multiple sclerosis. The chain is built from TRBV5-1 and TRBJ2-1; 10 nucleotides align to TRBD2. Material: blood. CDR3 DNA sequence: TGCGCCAGCAGCCCGACGCTGACTAGCGGGTGGTACAATGAGCAGTTCTTC. Amino acid sequence: CASSPTLTSGWYNEQFF.